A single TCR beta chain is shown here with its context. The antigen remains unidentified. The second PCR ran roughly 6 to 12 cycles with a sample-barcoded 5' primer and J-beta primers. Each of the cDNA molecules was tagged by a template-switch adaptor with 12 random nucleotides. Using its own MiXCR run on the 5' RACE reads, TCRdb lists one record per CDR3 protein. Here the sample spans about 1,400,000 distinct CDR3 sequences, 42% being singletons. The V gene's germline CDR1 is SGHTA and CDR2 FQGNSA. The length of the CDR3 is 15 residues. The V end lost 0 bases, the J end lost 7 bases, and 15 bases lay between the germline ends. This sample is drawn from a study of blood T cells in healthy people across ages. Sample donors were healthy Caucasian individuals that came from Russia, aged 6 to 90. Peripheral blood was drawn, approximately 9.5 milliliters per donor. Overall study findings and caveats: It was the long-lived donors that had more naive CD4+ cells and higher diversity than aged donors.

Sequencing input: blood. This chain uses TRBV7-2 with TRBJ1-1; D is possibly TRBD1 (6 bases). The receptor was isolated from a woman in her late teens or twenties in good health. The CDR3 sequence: CASSLAGGARVEAFF. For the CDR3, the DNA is TGTGCCAGCAGCTTAGCGGGGGGGGCTAGAGTTGAAGCTTTCTTT.